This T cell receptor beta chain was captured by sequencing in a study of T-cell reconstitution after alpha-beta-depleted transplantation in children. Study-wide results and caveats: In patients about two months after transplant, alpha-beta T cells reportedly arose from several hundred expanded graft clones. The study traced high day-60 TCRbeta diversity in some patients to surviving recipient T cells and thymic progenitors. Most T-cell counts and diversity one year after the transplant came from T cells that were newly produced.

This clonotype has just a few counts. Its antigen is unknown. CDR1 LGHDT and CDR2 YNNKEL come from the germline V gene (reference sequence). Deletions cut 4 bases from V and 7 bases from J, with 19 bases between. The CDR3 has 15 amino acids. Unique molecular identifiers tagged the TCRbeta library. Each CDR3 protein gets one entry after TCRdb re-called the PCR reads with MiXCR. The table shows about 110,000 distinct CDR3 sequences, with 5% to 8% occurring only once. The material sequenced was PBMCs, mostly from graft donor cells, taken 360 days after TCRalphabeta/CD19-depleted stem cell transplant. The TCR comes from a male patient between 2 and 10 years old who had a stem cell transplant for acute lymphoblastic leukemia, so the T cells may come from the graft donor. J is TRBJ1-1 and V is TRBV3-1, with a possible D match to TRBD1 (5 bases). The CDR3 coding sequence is TGTGCCAGCAGCCTCCGCTTGGGGGGACCTAATGAAGCTTTCTTT. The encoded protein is CASSLRLGGPNEAFF.